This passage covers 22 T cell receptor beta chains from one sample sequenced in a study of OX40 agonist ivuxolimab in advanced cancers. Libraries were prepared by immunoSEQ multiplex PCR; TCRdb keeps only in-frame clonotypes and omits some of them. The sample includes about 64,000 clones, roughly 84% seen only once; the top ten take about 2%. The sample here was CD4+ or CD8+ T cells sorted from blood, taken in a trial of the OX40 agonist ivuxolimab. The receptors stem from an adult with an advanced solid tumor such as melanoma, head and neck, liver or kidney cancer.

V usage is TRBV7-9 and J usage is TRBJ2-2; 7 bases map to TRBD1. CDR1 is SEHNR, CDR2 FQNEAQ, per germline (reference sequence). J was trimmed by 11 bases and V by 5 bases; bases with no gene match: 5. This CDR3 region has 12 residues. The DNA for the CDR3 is TGTGCCAGCAGCCAAAAGGGGGCAGAGCTGTTTTTT. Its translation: CASSQKGAELFF.

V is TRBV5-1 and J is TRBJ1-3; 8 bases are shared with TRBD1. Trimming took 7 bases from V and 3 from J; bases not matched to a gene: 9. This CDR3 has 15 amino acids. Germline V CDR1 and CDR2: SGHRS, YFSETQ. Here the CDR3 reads CASRGQAFGGNTIYF. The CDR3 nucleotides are TGCGCCAGCCGGGGACAGGCCTTTGGTGGAAACACCATATATTTT.

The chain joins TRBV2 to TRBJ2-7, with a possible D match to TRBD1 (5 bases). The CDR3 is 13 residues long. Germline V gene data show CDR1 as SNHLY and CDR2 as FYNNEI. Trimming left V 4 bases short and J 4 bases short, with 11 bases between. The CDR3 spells CASSGSGMYEQYF. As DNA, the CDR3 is TGTGCCAGCAGTGGTTCAGGGATGTACGAGCAGTACTTC. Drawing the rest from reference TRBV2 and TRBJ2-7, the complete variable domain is EPEVTQTPSHQVTQMGQEVILRCVPISNHLYFYWYRQILGQKVEFLVSFYNNEISEKSEIFDDQFSVERPDGSNFTLKIRSTKLEDSAMYFCASSGSGMYEQYFGPGTRLTVT.

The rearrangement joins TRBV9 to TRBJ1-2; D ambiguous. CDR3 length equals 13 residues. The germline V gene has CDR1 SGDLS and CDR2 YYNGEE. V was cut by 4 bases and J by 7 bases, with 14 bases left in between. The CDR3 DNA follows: TGTGCCAGCAGCCCCACCGGAGGAACTGGCTACACCTTC. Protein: CASSPTGGTGYTF.

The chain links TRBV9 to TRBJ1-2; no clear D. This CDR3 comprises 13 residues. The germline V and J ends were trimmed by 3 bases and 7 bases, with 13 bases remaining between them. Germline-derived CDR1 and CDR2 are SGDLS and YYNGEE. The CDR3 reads CASSGPRAAGYTF. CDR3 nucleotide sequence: TGTGCCAGCAGCGGCCCCCGGGCTGCTGGCTACACCTTC.

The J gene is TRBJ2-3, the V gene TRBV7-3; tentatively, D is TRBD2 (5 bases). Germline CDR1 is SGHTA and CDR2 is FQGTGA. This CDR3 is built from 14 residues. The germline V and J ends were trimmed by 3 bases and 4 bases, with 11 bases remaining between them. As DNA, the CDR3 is TGTGCCAGCAGCTTGCTGGGAGCCGCAGATACGCAGTATTTT. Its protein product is CASSLLGAADTQYF.

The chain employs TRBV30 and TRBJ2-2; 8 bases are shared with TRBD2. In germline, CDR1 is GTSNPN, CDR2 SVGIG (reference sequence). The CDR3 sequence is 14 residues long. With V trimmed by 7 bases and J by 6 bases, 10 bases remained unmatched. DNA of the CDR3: TGTGCCTTGAACACCGGGGGGGCCGCCGGGGAGCTGTTTTTT. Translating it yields CALNTGGAAGELFF.

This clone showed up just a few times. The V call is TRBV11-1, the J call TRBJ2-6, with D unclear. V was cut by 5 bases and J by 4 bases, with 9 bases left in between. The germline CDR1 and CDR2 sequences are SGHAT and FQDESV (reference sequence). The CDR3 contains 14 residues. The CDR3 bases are TGTGCCAGCAGCACAATCGGGGGGGCCAACGTCCTGACTTTC. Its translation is CASSTIGGANVLTF.

CDR3 protein: CASSVGPPNEQFF. CDR3 bases: TGTGCCAGCAGCGTAGGCCCCCCCAATGAGCAGTTCTTC. J is TRBJ2-1 and V is TRBV9; D is unclear. Looked up from germline, CDR1 is SGDLS and CDR2 is YYNGEE. The ends were cut back, 0 bases at V and 6 bases at J, with 7 bases in the middle. The CDR3 spans 13 residues. Complete variable domain (other parts from reference TRBV9 and TRBJ2-1): DSGVTQTPKHLITATGQRVTLRCSPRSGDLSVYWYQQSLDQGLQFLIQYYNGEERAKGNILERFSAQQFPDLHSELNLSSLELGDSALYFCASSVGPPNEQFFGPGTRLTVL.

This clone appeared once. The CDR3 DNA sequence: TGTGCCAGCAGCCGAGAATCTGACTACAATGAGCAGTTCTTC. Amino acids: CASSRESDYNEQFF. The genes are TRBV7-2 and TRBJ2-1; D is unresolved. This CDR3 is 14 amino acids long. Trimming shortened V by 5 bases and J by 3 bases, and 11 bases separated the two germline ends. The germline CDR1 and CDR2 sequences are SGHTA and FQGNSA.

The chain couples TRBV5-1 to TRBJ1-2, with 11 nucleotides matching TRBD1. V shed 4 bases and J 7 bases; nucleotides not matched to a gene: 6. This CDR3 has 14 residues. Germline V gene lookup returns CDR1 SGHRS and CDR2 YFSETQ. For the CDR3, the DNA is TGCGCCAGCAGCCAGGACAGGGGGCGTCTTGGCTACACCTTC. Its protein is CASSQDRGRLGYTF.

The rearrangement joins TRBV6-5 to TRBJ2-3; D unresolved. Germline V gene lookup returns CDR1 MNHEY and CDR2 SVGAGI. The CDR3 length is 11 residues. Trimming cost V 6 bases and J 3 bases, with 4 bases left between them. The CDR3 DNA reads TGTGCCAGCAGCTCAACAGATACGCAGTATTTT. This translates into CASSSTDTQYF.

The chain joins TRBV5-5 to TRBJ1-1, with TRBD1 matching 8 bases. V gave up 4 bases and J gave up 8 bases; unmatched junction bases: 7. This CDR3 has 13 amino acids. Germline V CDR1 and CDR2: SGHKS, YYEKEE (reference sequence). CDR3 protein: CASSQDRGGEAFF. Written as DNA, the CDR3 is TGTGCCAGCAGCCAAGACAGGGGCGGGGAAGCTTTCTTT.

CDR3 bases: TGTGCCTGGAAGGCCCCGGTAGGGAGGCTTGCTGAAGCTTTCTTT. Translating gives CAWKAPVGRLAEAFF. V and J are TRBV30 and TRBJ1-1; D gene uncertain. Per the germline V gene, CDR1 is GTSNPN and CDR2 is SVGIG (reference sequence). This CDR3 region has 15 residues. V was pared by 4 bases and J by 6 bases, with 21 bases between.

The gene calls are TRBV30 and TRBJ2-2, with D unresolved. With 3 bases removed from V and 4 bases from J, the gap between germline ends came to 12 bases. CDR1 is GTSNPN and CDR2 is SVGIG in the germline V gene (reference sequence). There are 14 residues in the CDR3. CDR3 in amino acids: CAWSPGLGTGELFF. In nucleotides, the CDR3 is TGTGCCTGGAGCCCCGGCCTGGGCACCGGGGAGCTGTTTTTT.

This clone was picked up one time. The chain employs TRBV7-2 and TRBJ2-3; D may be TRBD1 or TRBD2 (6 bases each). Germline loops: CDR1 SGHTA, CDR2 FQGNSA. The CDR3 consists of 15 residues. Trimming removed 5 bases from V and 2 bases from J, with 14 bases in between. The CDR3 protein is CASSPGAAVTDTQYF. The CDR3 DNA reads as TGTGCCAGCAGCCCGGGGGCAGCGGTCACAGATACGCAGTATTTT. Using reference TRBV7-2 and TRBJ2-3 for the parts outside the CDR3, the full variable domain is GAGVSQSPSNKVTEKGKDVELRCDPISGHTALYWYRQSLGQGLEFLIYFQGNSAPDKSGLPSDRFSAERTGGSVSTLTIQRTQQEDSAVYLCASSPGAAVTDTQYFGPGTRLTVL.

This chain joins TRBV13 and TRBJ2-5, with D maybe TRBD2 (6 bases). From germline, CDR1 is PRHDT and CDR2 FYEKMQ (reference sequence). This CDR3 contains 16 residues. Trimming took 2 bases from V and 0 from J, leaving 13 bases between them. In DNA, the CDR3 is TGTGCCAGCAGCTTAACCGGACTACCGTACCAAGAGACCCAGTACTTC. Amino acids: CASSLTGLPYQETQYF.

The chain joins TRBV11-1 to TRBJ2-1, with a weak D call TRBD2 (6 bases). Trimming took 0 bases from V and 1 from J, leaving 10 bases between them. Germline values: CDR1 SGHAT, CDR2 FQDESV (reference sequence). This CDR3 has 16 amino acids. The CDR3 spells CASSLAAGSSYNEQFF. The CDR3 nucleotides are TGTGCCAGCAGCTTAGCGGCCGGGAGTTCCTACAATGAGCAGTTCTTC.

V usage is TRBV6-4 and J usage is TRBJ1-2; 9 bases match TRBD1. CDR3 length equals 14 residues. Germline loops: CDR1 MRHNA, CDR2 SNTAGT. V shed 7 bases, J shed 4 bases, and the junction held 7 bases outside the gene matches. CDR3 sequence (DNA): TGTGCCAGCAACCCGGACAGGGGAGGCTATGGCTACACCTTC. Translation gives CASNPDRGGYGYTF.

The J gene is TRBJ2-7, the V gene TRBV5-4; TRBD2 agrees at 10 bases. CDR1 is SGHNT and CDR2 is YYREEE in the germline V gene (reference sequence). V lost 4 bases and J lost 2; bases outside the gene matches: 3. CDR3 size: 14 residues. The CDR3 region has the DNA TGTGCCAGCAGCAGGACTAGCGGAACCTACGAGCAGTACTTC. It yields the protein CASSRTSGTYEQYF. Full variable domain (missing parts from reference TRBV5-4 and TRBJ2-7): ETGVTQSPTHLIKTRGQQVTLRCSSQSGHNTVSWYQQALGQGPQFIFQYYREEENGRGNFPPRFSGLQFPNYSSELNVNALELDDSALYLCASSRTSGTYEQYFGPGTRLTVT.

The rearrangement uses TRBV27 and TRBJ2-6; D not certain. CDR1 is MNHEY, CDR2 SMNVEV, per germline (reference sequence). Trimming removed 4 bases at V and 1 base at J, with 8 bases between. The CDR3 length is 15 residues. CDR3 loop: CASSSGASGANVLTF. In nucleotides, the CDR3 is TGTGCCAGCAGTTCAGGAGCATCTGGGGCCAACGTCCTGACTTTC.

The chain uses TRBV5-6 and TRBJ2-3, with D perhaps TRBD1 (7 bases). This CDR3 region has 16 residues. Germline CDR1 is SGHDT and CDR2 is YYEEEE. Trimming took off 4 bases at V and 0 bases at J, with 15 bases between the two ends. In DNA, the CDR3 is TGTGCCAGCAGCGAAACAGGGGCGGGAAGCACAGATACGCAGTATTTT. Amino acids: CASSETGAGSTDTQYF.